Listed here are 30 T cell receptor beta chains from one sample, sequenced in a study of CD4 T cells in relation to SARS-CoV-2 and coronaviruses. The data were produced by immunoSEQ multiplex PCR, yet TCRdb's version contains in-frame clones alone and is incomplete. The sample records about 36,000 clones, around three quarters being singletons. For these TCRs, the target antigens are not known. Sample: memory CD4+ T cells from PBMCs, cultured in vitro. The receptors were gathered from an adult with COVID-19.

The genes are TRBV18 and TRBJ2-3; D is uncertain. Germline CDR1 KGHSH, CDR2 LQKENI. V gave up 3 bases and J gave up 2 bases, with 9 bases separating them. The CDR3 is made up of 14 amino acids. CDR3 region: CASSPRTSTDTQYF. CDR3 DNA sequence: TGTGCCAGCTCACCCCGGACCTCCACAGATACGCAGTATTTT. The full variable domain, in which reference TRBV18 and TRBJ2-3 provide the parts outside the CDR3, is NAGVMQNPRHLVRRRGQEARLRCSPMKGHSHVYWYRQLPEEGLKFMVYLQKENIIDESGMPKERFSAEFPKEGPSILRIQQVVRGDSAAYFCASSPRTSTDTQYFGPGTRLTVL.

This clone was seen more than once but under ten times. This chain connects TRBV5-1 to TRBJ1-3; D possibly corresponds to TRBD1 (5 bases). The germline gives CDR1 SGHRS, CDR2 YFSETQ. This CDR3 spans 15 amino acids. The V end was cut by 0 bases, the J end by 0 bases, with 7 bases between. CDR3 nucleotide sequence: TGCGCCAGCAGCTTGGGAGGGACCTCTGGAAACACCATATATTTT. Residues: CASSLGGTSGNTIYF.

The chain uses TRBV28 and TRBJ1-6; 8 nucleotides agree with TRBD1. V lost 3 bases to trimming and J lost 10 bases; unmatched junction nucleotides: 5. Germline CDR1 reads MDHEN; CDR2 reads SYDVKM. CDR3 length: 14 residues. The CDR3 DNA follows: TGTGCCAGCAGTTTCACAGGGGGGTTCTCACCCCTCCACTTT. Its translation: CASSFTGGFSPLHF.

This chain uses TRBV27 with TRBJ2-1; TRBD2 agrees at 12 bases. Germline V gene lookup returns CDR1 MNHEY and CDR2 SMNVEV (reference sequence). V was pared by 0 bases and J by 4 bases, with 7 bases of the junction left unmatched. There are 18 residues in the CDR3. The CDR3 loop is CASSLSPLAGGRYNEQFF. In DNA form, the CDR3 reads TGTGCCAGCAGTTTATCCCCTCTAGCGGGAGGGAGGTACAATGAGCAGTTCTTC.

The J gene is TRBJ1-5, the V gene TRBV28, with unresolved D. Germline CDR1 reads MDHEN; CDR2 reads SYDVKM. With 6 bases removed from V and 1 base from J, the gap between germline ends came to 10 bases. This CDR3 contains 14 residues. The CDR3 DNA follows: TGTGCCAGCAGGAGGCCGTCGAGCAATCAGCCCCAGCATTTT. As protein: CASRRPSSNQPQHF.

This clone was observed a few times. The chain recombines TRBV19 with TRBJ2-4; 8 bases are a match to TRBD2. V shed 6 bases and J 9 bases; nucleotides not matched to a gene: 7. Germline values: CDR1 LNHDA, CDR2 SQIVND (reference sequence). The CDR3 length is 13 residues. In DNA form, the CDR3 reads TGTGCCAGTAGCGAGGGACTAGATGGCATTCAGTACTTC. Amino acid sequence: CASSEGLDGIQYF.

The genes are TRBV6-2 or TRBV6-3 and TRBJ2-3; 9 bases align to TRBD2. From germline, CDR1 is MNHEY and CDR2 SVGEGT. With V trimmed by 2 bases and J by 5 bases, 5 bases remained unmatched. The CDR3 covers 15 residues. CDR3 sequence (DNA): TGTGCCAGCAGTTACGGTAGCGGGAGCCGAGATACGCAGTATTTT. Protein sequence: CASSYGSGSRDTQYF.

This chain uses TRBV3-1 (or the pseudogene TRBV3-2) with TRBJ2-7; weak D call: TRBD2 (5 bases). CDR1 and CDR2 from the germline V gene are LGHDT and YNNKEL (reference sequence). There are 13 residues in the CDR3. With 1 base removed from V and 2 bases from J, the gap between germline ends came to 6 bases. The CDR3 DNA is TGTGCCAGCAGCCAAGGACTAACCTACGAGCAGTACTTC. This encodes CASSQGLTYEQYF.

V gene TRBV10-3 combines with J gene TRBJ2-1; D remains ambiguous. Germline V gene sequence: CDR1 ENHRY, CDR2 SYGVKD. The CDR3 has 16 residues. The V end was cut by 6 bases, the J end by 8 bases, with 23 bases between. CDR3 DNA: TGTGCCATCAGCGATCTCGGGCTATCGGGTGGTGATGAGCAGTTCTTC. Its translation is CAISDLGLSGGDEQFF.

The chain recombines TRBV5-5 with TRBJ2-7, with TRBD1 as a possible D gene (6 bases). The CDR3 contains 13 residues. CDR1 is SGHKS and CDR2 is YYEKEE in the germline V gene (reference sequence). Trimming shortened V by 5 bases and J by 2 bases, and 11 bases separated the two germline ends. CDR3 in DNA: TGTGCCAGCAGACCATGGGACACCTACGAGCAGTACTTC. Its translation: CASRPWDTYEQYF.

This sequence joins TRBV7-3 and TRBJ2-3; 9 bases match TRBD2. The CDR3 extends over 17 amino acids. J gave up 2 bases and V 3 bases, and 9 bases lay outside the gene matches. Germline V gives CDR1 SGHTA, CDR2 FQGTGA. The CDR3 region is CASSFTAGGGVTDTQYF. The CDR3 DNA is TGTGCCAGCAGCTTCACAGCGGGAGGTGGGGTCACAGATACGCAGTATTTT.

The V and J genes are TRBV7-2 and TRBJ2-1; no definite D call. The germline V gene encodes CDR1 SGHTA and CDR2 FQGNSA. The V end lost 0 bases, the J end lost 4 bases, and 10 bases lay between the germline ends. The CDR3 sequence is 15 residues long. CDR3 DNA sequence: TGTGCCAGCAGCTTAGCCCAGAAACCTTACAATGAGCAGTTCTTC. It encodes CASSLAQKPYNEQFF.

This clone was counted between two and nine times. The genes are TRBV3-1 (or the pseudogene TRBV3-2) and TRBJ2-7; a possible D gene is TRBD2 (5 bases). Trimming shortened V by 4 bases and J by 10 bases, and 14 bases separated the two germline ends. The CDR3 is made up of 12 amino acids. The germline gives CDR1 LGHDT, CDR2 YNNKEL (reference sequence). The CDR3 reads CASSPRSGKQYF. The CDR3 nucleotides read TGTGCCAGCAGCCCCCGGAGCGGCAAACAGTACTTC.

The chain carries TRBV30 and TRBJ2-1; TRBD2 agrees at 11 bases. The CDR3 is 16 residues long. Unmatched junction bases numbered 9, after V lost 3 bases and J lost 5 bases. The germline CDR1 and CDR2 sequences are GTSNPN and SVGIG (reference sequence). For the CDR3, the DNA is TGTGCCTGGAGAGCTAGCGGGAGGTTTTATGACAATGAGCAGTTCTTC. Residues: CAWRASGRFYDNEQFF.

The chain uses TRBV15 and TRBJ2-7; D uncertain. This CDR3 region has 9 residues. Trimming took off 8 bases at V and 7 bases at J, with 6 bases between the two ends. CDR1 LNHNV and CDR2 YYDKDF come from the germline V gene (reference sequence). The CDR3 is CATLTEQYF. In nucleotides, the CDR3 is TGTGCCACCCTAACAGAGCAGTACTTC.

The chain links TRBV15 to TRBJ2-1; TRBD2 matches 11 bases. This CDR3 has 18 amino acids. Trimming cost V 5 bases and J 0 bases; bases outside gene matches: 9. Germline assignment: CDR1 LNHNV and CDR2 YYDKDF (reference sequence). The CDR3 sequence is CATSGGLAGGSSYNEQFF. DNA of the CDR3: TGTGCCACCAGCGGAGGCCTAGCGGGGGGAAGCTCCTACAATGAGCAGTTCTTC.

V gene TRBV19 combines with J gene TRBJ1-5; possible D gene TRBD1, 5 bases. Germline V gives CDR1 LNHDA, CDR2 SQIVND (reference sequence). CDR3 length equals 16 residues. Trimming pared 4 bases from V and 0 bases from J, leaving 13 bases between. CDR3 DNA: TGTGCCAGTAGTAACTCTCCGGGGGATAGCAATCAGCCCCAGCATTTT. As protein: CASSNSPGDSNQPQHF.

The rearrangement links TRBV28 to TRBJ2-6; a possible D gene is TRBD1 (6 bases). The CDR3 loop spans 17 amino acids. Germline V gives CDR1 MDHEN, CDR2 SYDVKM. V was trimmed by 6 bases and J by 1 base, leaving 16 bases between them. CDR3 loop: CASRDSKKLSGANVLTF. CDR3 bases: TGTGCCAGCAGGGACAGCAAAAAACTGTCTGGGGCCAACGTCCTGACTTTC.

The chain links TRBV4-1 to TRBJ1-1, with 8 bases lining up with TRBD1. The CDR3 extends over 15 amino acids. Germline V gene lookup returns CDR1 MGHRA and CDR2 YSYEKL. Trimming took 0 bases from V and 3 from J; bases not matched to a gene: 3. Here the CDR3 reads CASSQEATGDTEAFF. In nucleotides, the CDR3 is TGCGCCAGCAGCCAAGAGGCGACAGGGGACACTGAAGCTTTCTTT.

The chain recombines TRBV7-2 with TRBJ2-3; D might be TRBD2 (6 bases). CDR1 is SGHTA and CDR2 is FQGNSA in the germline V gene. V was clipped by 1 base and J by 0 bases, with 11 bases between them. This CDR3 comprises 16 residues. The CDR3 reads CASSLGDFFSTDTQYF. The DNA of the CDR3 is TGTGCCAGCAGCTTAGGGGACTTCTTTAGCACAGATACGCAGTATTTT.

CDR3: CASSIRDRGEAFF. CDR3 bases: TGTGCCAGCAGCATAAGAGACAGGGGTGAAGCTTTCTTT. The gene calls are TRBV7-9 and TRBJ1-1; 8 nucleotides line up with TRBD1. The CDR3 is 13 amino acids. The V segment lost 5 bases and the J segment 7 bases; nucleotides outside the gene matches: 6. Germline V gives CDR1 SEHNR, CDR2 FQNEAQ (reference sequence).

The V call is TRBV21-1, the J call TRBJ2-3; the D call in the table, TRBD1, was not verified against the DNA. TRBV21-1 is a listed pseudogene. The CDR3 is 14 amino acids. The chain's CDR3 is CASSRTLRTDTQYF. CDR3 coding DNA: TGTGCCAGCTCTAGGACACTCAGGACAGATACGCAGTATTTT.

This clone was seen once. This chain joins TRBV7-8 and TRBJ2-7; weak D call: TRBD1 (5 bases). This CDR3 spans 14 amino acids. Germline assignment: CDR1 SGHVS and CDR2 FQNEAQ. V was pared by 5 bases and J by 7 bases, with 18 bases between. The chain's CDR3 is CASSPALGVGEQYF. The CDR3 DNA follows: TGTGCCAGCAGCCCAGCGTTAGGGGTGGGGGAGCAGTACTTC.

Worth noting for this clone: The same CDR3 also results from other DNA sequences found in this sample. The rearrangement uses TRBV18 and TRBJ2-7; D is undetermined. This CDR3 has 13 residues. V was pared by 3 bases and J by 7 bases, with 13 bases between. From germline, CDR1 is KGHSH and CDR2 LQKENI. This CDR3 is CASSPPSAREQYF. CDR3 nucleotides: TGTGCCAGCTCACCCCCCTCGGCCCGGGAGCAGTACTTC.

The chain carries TRBV7-3 and TRBJ2-3; D call uncertain. The V gene's germline CDR1 is SGHTA and CDR2 FQGTGA. The V and J ends lost 1 base and 1 base respectively, with 12 bases between them. The CDR3 length is 16 residues. CDR3 sequence reads: CASSLRGDGGTDTQYF. The CDR3 DNA is TGTGCCAGCAGCTTAAGGGGTGACGGAGGCACAGATACGCAGTATTTT.

The chain combines TRBV3-1 (or the pseudogene TRBV3-2) with TRBJ2-3, with TRBD2 matching 9 bases. CDR1 and CDR2 from the germline V gene are LGHDT and YNNKEL (reference sequence). J gave up 0 bases and V 0 bases, and 7 bases lay outside the gene matches. The CDR3 extends over 18 amino acids. The CDR3 protein is CASSQDTAGGLSTDTQYF. The CDR3 DNA reads TGTGCCAGCAGCCAAGATACGGCGGGAGGGCTCAGCACAGATACGCAGTATTTT.

Only a few counts were recorded for this clone. J is TRBJ1-5 and V is TRBV30; 8 nucleotides line up with TRBD1. From germline, CDR1 is GTSNPN and CDR2 SVGIG (reference sequence). Germline trimming cut 2 bases from V and 6 bases from J; bases unmatched to any gene: 3. The CDR3 is made up of 13 amino acids. This chain's CDR3 is CAWSPGGRQPQHF. DNA of the CDR3: TGTGCCTGGAGTCCAGGGGGCCGTCAGCCCCAGCATTTT.

The J gene is TRBJ1-6, the V gene TRBV4-2; unclear D gene. CDR1 and CDR2 from the germline V gene are LGHNA and YNFKEQ. Trimming took 0 bases from V and 8 from J, leaving 8 bases between them. The CDR3 has 14 amino acids. The CDR3 here is CASSQESSDSPLHF. CDR3 nucleotides: TGTGCCAGCAGCCAAGAATCTTCAGATTCACCCCTCCACTTT.

This clone was seen a single time. This chain uses TRBV18 with TRBJ2-2, with 7 bases lining up with TRBD2. The CDR3 is 14 residues long. V shed 3 bases and J 3 bases; nucleotides not matched to a gene: 1. The germline V gene encodes CDR1 KGHSH and CDR2 LQKENI. DNA for the CDR3: TGTGCCAGCTCACCGGGACTATACACCGGGGAGCTGTTTTTT. This sequence encodes CASSPGLYTGELFF.

This rearrangement joins TRBV3-1 (or the pseudogene TRBV3-2) to TRBJ2-7; 7 bases fit TRBD2. CDR3 length equals 15 residues. Germline CDR1 and CDR2: LGHDT and YNNKEL (reference sequence). Trimming removed 4 bases from V and 4 bases from J; junction bases left unmatched: 10. In DNA form, the CDR3 reads TGTGCCAGCAGCCGCGGACTAGATCGGGTGTACGAGCAGTACTTC. Amino acids: CASSRGLDRVYEQYF.